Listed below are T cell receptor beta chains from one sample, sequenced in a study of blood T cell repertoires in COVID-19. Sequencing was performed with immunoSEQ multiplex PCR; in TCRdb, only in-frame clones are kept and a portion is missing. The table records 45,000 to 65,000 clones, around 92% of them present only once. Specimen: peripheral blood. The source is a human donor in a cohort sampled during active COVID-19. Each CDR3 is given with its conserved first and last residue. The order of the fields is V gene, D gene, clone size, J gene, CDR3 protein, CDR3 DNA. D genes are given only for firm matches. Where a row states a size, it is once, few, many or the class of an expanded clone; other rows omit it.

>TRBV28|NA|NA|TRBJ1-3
CASSQGSSGNTIYF
TGTGCCAGCAGCCAGGGGAGCTCTGGAAACACCATATATTTT
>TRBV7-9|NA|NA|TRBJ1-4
CASSLYSNEKLFF
TGTGCCAGCAGCTTATACAGCAATGAAAAACTGTTTTTT
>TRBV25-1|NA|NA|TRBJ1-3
CASSDSLAGNTIYF
TGTGCCAGCAGTGATTCGCTAGCTGGAAACACCATATATTTT
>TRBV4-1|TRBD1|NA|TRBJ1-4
CASSQGTGGVLAEKLFF
TGCGCCAGCAGCCAAGGAACAGGGGGCGTCTTAGCTGAAAAACTGTTTTTT
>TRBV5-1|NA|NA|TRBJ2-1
CASSLANRASYNEQFF
TGCGCCAGCAGCTTAGCGAACAGGGCGTCCTACAATGAGCAGTTCTTC
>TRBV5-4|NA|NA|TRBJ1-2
CASSLYQGRRGYTF
TGTGCCAGCAGCTTGTATCAGGGTAGACGGGGCTACACCTTC
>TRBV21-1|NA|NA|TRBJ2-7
CASSILAQYF
TGTGCCAGCAGCATCCTGGCGCAGTACTTC
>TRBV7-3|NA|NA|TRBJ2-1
CASSSSAGTGTNEQFF
TGTGCCAGCAGCTCGTCAGCCGGGACTGGGACTAATGAGCAGTTCTTC
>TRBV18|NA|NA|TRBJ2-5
CASSERDQGETQYF
TGTGCCAGCTCAGAAAGGGACCAGGGGGAGACCCAGTACTTC
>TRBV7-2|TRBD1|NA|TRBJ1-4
CASSLFAGQRNEKLFF
TGTGCCAGCAGCTTATTTGCGGGACAGCGGAATGAAAAACTGTTTTTT
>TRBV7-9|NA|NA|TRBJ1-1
CASRPSLREANTEAFF
TGTGCCAGCAGGCCCTCCCTGAGGGAGGCGAACACTGAAGCTTTCTTT
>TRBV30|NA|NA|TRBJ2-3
CAWSPLSRASTDTQYF
TGTGCCTGGAGTCCCCTCTCCAGGGCCAGCACAGATACGCAGTATTTT
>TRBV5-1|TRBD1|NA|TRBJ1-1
CASSSLGTANTEAFF
TGCGCCAGCAGCTCTTTGGGGACAGCGAACACTGAAGCTTTCTTT
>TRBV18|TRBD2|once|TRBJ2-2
CASSPPGLAGGTNTGELFF
TGTGCCAGCTCCCCGCCGGGACTAGCGGGGGGGACGAACACCGGGGAGCTGTTTTTT
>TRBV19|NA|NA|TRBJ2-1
CASAPQWNEQFF
TGTGCCAGCGCCCCGCAGTGGAATGAGCAGTTCTTC
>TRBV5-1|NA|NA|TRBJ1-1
CASSLQLSSTEAFF
TGCGCCAGCAGCTTACAGCTATCGAGCACTGAAGCTTTCTTT
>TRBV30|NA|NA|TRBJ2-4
CASTRLAKNIQYF
TGTGCCTCTACTCGACTAGCCAAAAACATTCAGTACTTC
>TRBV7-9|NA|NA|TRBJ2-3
CASSRRWDTQYF
TGTGCCAGCAGCAGGCGGTGGGATACGCAGTATTTT
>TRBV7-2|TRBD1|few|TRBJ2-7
CASSGTGNSYEQYF
TGTGCCAGCAGCGGGACAGGTAACTCCTACGAGCAGTACTTC
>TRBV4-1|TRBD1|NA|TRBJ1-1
CASSRGQGVMGEAFF
TGCGCCAGCAGCCGGGGACAGGGGGTTATGGGTGAAGCTTTCTTT
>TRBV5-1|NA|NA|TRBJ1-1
CASSLGVDNGAFF
TGCGCCAGCAGCTTGGGGGTGGACAACGGGGCTTTCTTT
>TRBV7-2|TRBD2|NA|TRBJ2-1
CASSSTSGGAREQFF
TGTGCCAGCAGCTCGACTAGCGGGGGGGCACGGGAGCAGTTCTTC
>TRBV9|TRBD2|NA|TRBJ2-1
CASNSGTSGNEQFF
TGTGCCAGCAACTCCGGGACTAGCGGAAATGAGCAGTTCTTC
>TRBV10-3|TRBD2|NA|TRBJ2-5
CAISESRASGSQETQYF
TGTGCCATCAGTGAGTCGAGGGCTAGCGGATCTCAAGAGACCCAGTACTTC
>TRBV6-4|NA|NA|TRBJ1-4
CASSDSNGEKLFF
TGTGCCAGCAGTGACTCGAACGGTGAAAAACTGTTTTTT
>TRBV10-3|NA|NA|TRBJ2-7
CAISEQAYEQYF
TGTGCCATCAGTGAACAGGCCTACGAGCAGTACTTC
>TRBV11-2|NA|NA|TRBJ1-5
CASSPSGTTNQPQHF
TGTGCCAGCAGCCCCTCCGGGACAACGAATCAGCCCCAGCATTTT
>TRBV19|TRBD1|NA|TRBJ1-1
CASSMALAGGGTEAFF
TGTGCCAGTAGTATGGCACTGGCAGGGGGTGGCACTGAAGCTTTCTTT
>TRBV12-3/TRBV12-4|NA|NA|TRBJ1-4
CATRREENEKLFF
TGTGCCACCCGAAGGGAGGAAAATGAAAAACTGTTTTTT